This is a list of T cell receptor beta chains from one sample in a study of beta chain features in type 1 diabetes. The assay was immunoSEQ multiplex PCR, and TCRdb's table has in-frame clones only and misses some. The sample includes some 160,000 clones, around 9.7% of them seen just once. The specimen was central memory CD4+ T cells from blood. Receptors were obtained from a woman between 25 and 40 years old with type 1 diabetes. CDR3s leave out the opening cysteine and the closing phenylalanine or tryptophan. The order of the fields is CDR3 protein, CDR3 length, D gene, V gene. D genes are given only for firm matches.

ASSLPGTGAYGYT 13 TRBD1 TRBV7-3
ASSPTPGQETQY 12 . TRBV18
ASSLALTDNTEAF 13 . TRBV5-1
ASSQTSGDEYEQY 13 TRBD2 TRBV4-1
ASSPRTSGSGNEQF 14 TRBD2 TRBV27
ASRPTGGNYGYT 12 . TRBV27
ASSVATTVGETQY 13 . TRBV9
ASSASGNYNEQF 12 TRBD2 TRBV5-4
ASSSTGSYEQY 11 TRBD1 TRBV18
ASSPNLEQPQH 11 . TRBV18
ASSGVRGGTQY 11 . TRBV7-2
SVGGGDQPQH 10 . TRBV29-1
ASRNSGKYNEQF 12 TRBD2 TRBV4-2
ASSAGFGYT 9 . TRBV25-1
AWSVSGGSEAF 11 . TRBV30
ASSPDRDEQY 10 TRBD1 TRBV18